This T cell receptor (beta chain) was sequenced in a study of STAT3 mutations in large granular lymphocyte leukemia. Clones were sequenced by immunoSEQ multiplex PCR, and TCRdb holds only the in-frame ones, with some missing. The sample lists some 10,000 clones; approximately 90% were seen once. Notes on this clone: No antigen is known for it. The junction differs from germline at one of its ends, possibly a read error.

CDR1 LNHNV and CDR2 YYDKDF come from the germline V gene (reference sequence). There are 13 residues in the CDR3. General observations from the study: No sample exists from the first appearance of each clone. In T-cell large granular lymphocyte leukemia, about half of patients showed multiple immunodominant subclonotypes. Treatment regimens differed across patients between samplings.

The receptor's source is a man in his sixties with T-cell large granular lymphocyte leukemia. Some clones in this sample may be carry-over from other donors' samples. Sample: peripheral blood mononuclear cells. V is TRBV15 and J is TRBJ2-5, with TRBD2 as a possible D gene (5 bases). For the CDR3, the DNA is TGTGCCGCCAGCACTCTAGGAGGAGAGACCCAGTACTTC. Amino acids: CAASTLGGETQYF.